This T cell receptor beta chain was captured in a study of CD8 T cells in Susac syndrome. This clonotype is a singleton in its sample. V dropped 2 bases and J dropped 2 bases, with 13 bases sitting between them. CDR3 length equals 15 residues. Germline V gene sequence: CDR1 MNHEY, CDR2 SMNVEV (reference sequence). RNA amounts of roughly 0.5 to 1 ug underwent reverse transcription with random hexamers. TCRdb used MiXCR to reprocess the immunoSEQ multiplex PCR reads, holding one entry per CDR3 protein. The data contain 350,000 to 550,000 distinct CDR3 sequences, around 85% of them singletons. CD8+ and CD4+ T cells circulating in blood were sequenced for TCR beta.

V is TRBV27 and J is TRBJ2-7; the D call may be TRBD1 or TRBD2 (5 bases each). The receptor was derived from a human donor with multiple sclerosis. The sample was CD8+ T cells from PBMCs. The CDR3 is CASSLIWGSTYEQYF. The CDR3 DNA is TGTGCCAGCAGTTTAATATGGGGGTCAACCTACGAGCAGTACTTC.